This TCR beta chain emerged from a study of T cell responses to AZD1222 COVID-19 vaccine. This clone has only a few counts. From germline, CDR1 is SNHLY and CDR2 FYNNEI. Germline trimming cut 9 bases from V and 1 base from J; bases unmatched to any gene: 8. The CDR3 sequence is 15 residues long. The protocol was immunoSEQ multiplex PCR, while the TCRdb copy is restricted to in-frame clones and leaves out a portion. The sample contains some 130,000 clones, 85% to 90% of which appear only once. The V call is TRBV2, the J call TRBJ2-2, with 7 bases matching TRBD1. The sequence came from an adult in good health. The sequences come from peripheral blood, collected on day 0 of AZD1222 vaccination. The CDR3 loop reads CARSRTGRNTGELFF. The CDR3 coding sequence is TGTGCCAGATCCCGGACAGGACGGAACACCGGGGAGCTGTTTTTT.